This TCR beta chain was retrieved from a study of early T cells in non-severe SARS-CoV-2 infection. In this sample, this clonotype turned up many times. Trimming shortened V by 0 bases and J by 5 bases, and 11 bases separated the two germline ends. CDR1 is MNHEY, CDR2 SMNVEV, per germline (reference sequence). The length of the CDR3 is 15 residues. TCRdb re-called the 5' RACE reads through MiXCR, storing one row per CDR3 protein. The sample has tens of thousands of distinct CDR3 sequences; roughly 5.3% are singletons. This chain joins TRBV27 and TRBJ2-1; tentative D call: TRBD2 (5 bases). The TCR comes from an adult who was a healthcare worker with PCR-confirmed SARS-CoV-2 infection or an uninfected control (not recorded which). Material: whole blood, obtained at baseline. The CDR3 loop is CASSLSRLPNNEQFF. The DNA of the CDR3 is TGTGCCAGCAGTTTATCCCGACTACCAAACAATGAGCAGTTCTTC.